The 8 T cell receptor beta chains presented below share a single source sample, sequenced in a study of T cell responses to AZD1222 COVID-19 vaccine. The assay was immunoSEQ multiplex PCR, and TCRdb's table has in-frame clones only and misses some. The repertoire holds 120,000 or so clones, with roughly 90% as singletons. Sequencing was performed on peripheral blood, taken on day 0 of AZD1222 vaccination. Receptors were obtained from an adult in good health.

This rearrangement joins TRBV28 to TRBJ2-1, with a tentative D call TRBD2 (7 bases). CDR1 and CDR2 (germline): MDHEN, SYDVKM. The CDR3 loop spans 15 amino acids. The V end lost 7 bases, the J end lost 5 bases, and 18 bases lay between the germline ends. CDR3 sequence reads: CASNVYRGAHNEQFF. DNA for the CDR3: TGTGCCAGCAACGTATATCGGGGGGCTCACAATGAGCAGTTCTTC.

This sequence joins TRBV5-1 and TRBJ2-5; D might be TRBD2 (6 bases). CDR3 size: 14 residues. Trimming pared 4 bases from V and 2 bases from J, leaving 12 bases between. Germline loops: CDR1 SGHRS, CDR2 YFSETQ. In DNA form, the CDR3 reads TGCGCCAGCAGCAACGCGGGGCAACAAGAGACCCAGTACTTC. It codes for CASSNAGQQETQYF. Full variable domain (remainder filled in from reference TRBV5-1 and TRBJ2-5): KAGVTQTPRYLIKTRGQQVTLSCSPISGHRSVSWYQQTPGQGLQFLFEYFSETQRNKGNFPGRFSGRQFSNSRSEMNVSTLELGDSALYLCASSNAGQQETQYFGPGTRLLVL.

A word on this clone: The same CDR3 can be traced to other DNA sequences in this sample. J is TRBJ2-7 and V is TRBV12-3 or TRBV12-4; D might be TRBD2 (5 bases). V was shortened by 5 bases and J by 3 bases, with 8 bases between the two germline ends. The CDR3 contains 12 residues. The CDR3 region has the DNA TGTGCCAGCAGTCCAGGACTCTACGAGCAGTACTTC. It is translated as CASSPGLYEQYF.

This chain uses TRBV24-1 with TRBJ2-1; 9 nucleotides match TRBD1. CDR3 length: 16 amino acids. The junction had 11 bases not matched to a gene; V was cut back by 4 bases and J by 8 bases. The germline V gene has CDR1 KGHDR and CDR2 SFDVKD. The CDR3 loop is CATSDPTRDRAHEQFF. CDR3 sequence (DNA): TGTGCCACCAGTGACCCCACCCGGGACAGGGCCCATGAGCAGTTCTTC.

The chain employs TRBV5-4 and TRBJ2-6; unclear D gene. This CDR3 contains 15 residues. Germline loops: CDR1 SGHNT, CDR2 YYREEE (reference sequence). With 3 bases removed from V and 0 bases from J, the gap between germline ends came to 7 bases. The DNA of the CDR3 is TGTGCCAGCAGCTCTGGTTACTCTGGGGCCAACGTCCTGACTTTC. Translated, it gives CASSSGYSGANVLTF.

This chain connects TRBV18 to TRBJ2-7, with 10 positions matching TRBD2. This CDR3 spans 14 amino acids. Germline V gene lookup returns CDR1 KGHSH and CDR2 LQKENI. J was trimmed by 6 bases and V by 3 bases; bases with no gene match: 5. The CDR3 DNA sequence: TGTGCCAGCTCACCCCAGCGGGAGGGGGTCGAGCAGTACTTC. As protein: CASSPQREGVEQYF.

The chain uses TRBV18 and TRBJ1-6, with 7 positions matching TRBD1. Unmatched junction bases numbered 6, after V lost 8 bases and J lost 5 bases. This CDR3 is built from 14 residues. Germline assignment: CDR1 KGHSH and CDR2 LQKENI. The CDR3 nucleotides are TGTGCCAGCCTGGCCGGGACAGATAATTCACCCCTCCACTTT. Protein product: CASLAGTDNSPLHF.

The rearrangement joins TRBV6-4 to TRBJ2-7; D is undetermined. This CDR3 is 10 amino acids long. Germline CDR1 reads MRHNA; CDR2 reads SNTAGT. The V end was cut by 1 base, the J end by 5 bases, with 0 bases between. CDR3 amino acids: CASSDYEQYF. The CDR3 DNA reads TGTGCCAGCAGTGACTACGAGCAGTACTTC.